These T cell receptor beta chains were read from a single sample in a study of resident and recirculating memory T cells in vitiligo. Using immunoSEQ multiplex PCR, the repertoire was profiled, and TCRdb retains in-frame clones only, with some absent. The table lists around 38,000 clones, about 90% of them singletons, with 4.5% in the top ten. Specimen: blood. These receptors were collected from a male donor with vitiligo. The conserved cysteine and the conserved F or W are not part of the CDR3 here. Expanded clones get a size class; other rows say once, few or many, or leave the size out.

V: TRBV4-3
J: TRBJ2-3
size: .
CDR3: ASSQEWRGPLPVTQY

V: TRBV6-6
J: TRBJ2-7
size: .
CDR3: ASIPGTGALSYEQY

V: TRBV18
J: TRBJ1-3
size: .
CDR3: ASSPQQVPGNTIY

V: TRBV6-6
J: TRBJ1-4
size: .
CDR3: ASSYRQGRLEKLF

V: TRBV5-6
J: TRBJ1-5
size: .
CDR3: ASSEGTYSNQPQH

V: TRBV27
J: TRBJ2-2
size: .
CDR3: ASSRNRDTGELF

V: TRBV7-2
J: TRBJ1-4
size: .
CDR3: ASSFSTNEKLF

V: TRBV5-6
J: TRBJ2-1
size: .
CDR3: ASSRDWGQF

V: TRBV12-5
J: TRBJ1-6
size: .
CDR3: ASAGPGGSPLH

V: TRBV19
J: TRBJ2-1
size: .
CDR3: ASSGDNNEQF

V: TRBV7-2
J: TRBJ2-3
size: .
CDR3: ASSISSYTQY

V: TRBV7-9
J: TRBJ2-7
size: .
CDR3: ASSSLAGKTYEQY

V: TRBV11-3
J: TRBJ1-5
size: .
CDR3: ASSPKRGQAQPQH

V: TRBV5-6
J: TRBJ2-2
size: .
CDR3: ASSSNDREWTGELF

V: TRBV5-1
J: TRBJ2-2
size: .
CDR3: ASNDRVNTGELF

V: TRBV25-1
J: TRBJ1-6
size: .
CDR3: ASTFSSYNSPLH

V: TRBV5-8
J: TRBJ1-4
size: .
CDR3: ASSLRTWTATNEKLF

V: TRBV5-1
J: TRBJ2-1
size: .
CDR3: ASSFSRTSGGAYNEQF

V: TRBV7-8
J: TRBJ1-1
size: .
CDR3: ASSPRDGEDEAF

V: TRBV7-2
J: TRBJ1-5
size: few
CDR3: ASSSRTSPQH

V: TRBV6-1
J: TRBJ2-3
size: .
CDR3: ASTTWGDPGDTQY

V: TRBV6-6
J: TRBJ2-5
size: .
CDR3: ASSYGGSLQETQY

V: TRBV27
J: TRBJ2-3
size: .
CDR3: ASNPMWGATDTQY

V: TRBV6-1
J: TRBJ1-3
size: .
CDR3: ASSVRTQGTTIY

V: TRBV7-6
J: TRBJ1-4
size: .
CDR3: ASSLGTALAAEKLF

V: TRBV10-3
J: TRBJ1-1
size: .
CDR3: AISEGQGHTEAF

V: TRBV11-2
J: TRBJ2-1
size: .
CDR3: ASSLMALRGGSYNEQF

V: TRBV6-6
J: TRBJ2-3
size: once
CDR3: ASSRGGGAGTQY

V: TRBV30
J: TRBJ1-6
size: .
CDR3: AWSRGSRNNSPLH

V: TRBV6-5
J: TRBJ1-2
size: .
CDR3: ASSPIQGLVGYT

V: TRBV19
J: TRBJ2-1
size: .
CDR3: ASSPLSTARYDEQF

V: TRBV6-5
J: TRBJ1-2
size: .
CDR3: ASSYGTGLDGYT

V: TRBV7-2
J: TRBJ2-1
size: .
CDR3: ASSSTGTSNEQF

V: TRBV7-9
J: TRBJ2-1
size: .
CDR3: ASSETRSEQF

V: TRBV4-3
J: TRBJ2-2
size: .
CDR3: ASSQDLGGGGGELF

V: TRBV29-1
J: TRBJ2-7
size: .
CDR3: SVETGQPYEQY

V: TRBV6-6
J: TRBJ2-5
size: .
CDR3: ASSYSFLETQY

V: TRBV6-5
J: TRBJ2-5
size: .
CDR3: ASIPTGQGRETQY

V: TRBV7-3
J: TRBJ2-2
size: .
CDR3: ASSFGLAGTGELF

V: TRBV18
J: TRBJ2-4
size: .
CDR3: ASSQTSGGADIQY

V: TRBV10-3
J: TRBJ1-2
size: .
CDR3: AISESYRGGGYT

V: TRBV5-4
J: TRBJ2-6
size: .
CDR3: ASSKPGQSFSGANVLT

V: TRBV7-8
J: TRBJ2-1
size: once
CDR3: ASSLVPGGLNNEQF

V: TRBV9
J: TRBJ2-1
size: .
CDR3: VSSVTGVNEQF

V: TRBV16
J: TRBJ2-3
size: .
CDR3: ASSQFGAGVSTDTQY

V: TRBV7-9
J: TRBJ2-5
size: .
CDR3: ASSFQGRQETQY

V: TRBV7-9
J: TRBJ2-5
size: .
CDR3: ASTGGGRGQETQY

V: TRBV7-2
J: TRBJ1-5
size: .
CDR3: ASRGTGNQPQH

V: TRBV7-6
J: TRBJ1-2
size: .
CDR3: ASSLSGRTQTGYT

V: TRBV27
J: TRBJ2-1
size: .
CDR3: ASWTGINEQF

V: TRBV10-3
J: TRBJ2-3
size: .
CDR3: AISEGGRGSGTDTQY

V: TRBV5-1
J: TRBJ2-2
size: few
CDR3: ASAFGGLNTGELF

V: TRBV19
J: TRBJ2-7
size: few
CDR3: ASSRESSYEQY

V: TRBV29-1
J: TRBJ1-1
size: .
CDR3: SVDPLPQAF